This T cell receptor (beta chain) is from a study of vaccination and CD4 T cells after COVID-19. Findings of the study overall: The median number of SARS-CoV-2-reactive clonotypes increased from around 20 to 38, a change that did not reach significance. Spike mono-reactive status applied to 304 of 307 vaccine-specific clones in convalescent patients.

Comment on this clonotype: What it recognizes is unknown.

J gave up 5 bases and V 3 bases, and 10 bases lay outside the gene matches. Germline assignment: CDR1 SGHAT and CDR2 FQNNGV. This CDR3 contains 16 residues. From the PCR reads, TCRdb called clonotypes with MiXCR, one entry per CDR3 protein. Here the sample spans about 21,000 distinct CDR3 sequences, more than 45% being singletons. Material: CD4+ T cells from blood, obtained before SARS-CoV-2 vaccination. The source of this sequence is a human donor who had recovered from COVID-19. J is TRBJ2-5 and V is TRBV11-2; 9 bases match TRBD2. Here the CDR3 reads CASSLGVAGAVETQYF. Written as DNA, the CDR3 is TGTGCCAGCAGCTTGGGGGTAGCGGGAGCAGTTGAGACCCAGTACTTC. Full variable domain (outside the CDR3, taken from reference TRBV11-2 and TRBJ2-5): EAGVAQSPRYKIIEKRQSVAFWCNPISGHATLYWYQQILGQGPKLLIQFQNNGVVDDSQLPKDRFSAERLKGVDSTLKIQPAKLEDSAVYLCASSLGVAGAVETQYFGPGTRLLVL.